This passage covers 13 T cell receptor beta chains from one sample sequenced in a study of hypomethylating agent response in myelodysplastic syndrome. TCRdb's table, derived via immunoSEQ multiplex PCR, lists solely in-frame clones and lacks some. This sample carries about 5,100 clones, around 80% of them seen once, and the ten largest clones take over 15%. Here the sequenced sample was bone marrow, taken before or after starting hypomethylating agent treatment for myelodysplastic syndrome (not recorded which). The receptor source for this set is a human donor with myelodysplastic syndrome.

In its sample, this clone was seen a few times. This chain uses TRBV6-1 with TRBJ2-7, with TRBD2 identical over 10 bases. This CDR3 has 15 amino acids. Losses at the gene ends were 1 base for V and 0 bases for J; bases not matched to a gene: 0. The germline V gene has CDR1 MNHNS and CDR2 SASEGT. CDR3 DNA: TGTGCCAGCAGTGAAGGACTAGCGGGCTCCTACGAGCAGTACTTC. It translates to CASSEGLAGSYEQYF.

This rearrangement joins TRBV12-5 to TRBJ1-5; TRBD1 agrees at 8 bases. With V trimmed by 5 bases and J by 4 bases, 7 bases remained unmatched. There are 15 residues in the CDR3. Germline-derived CDR1 and CDR2 are LGHNT and FRNRAP. For the CDR3, the DNA is TGTGCTAGTGGTGAGGGGACAGGATTGAATCAGCCCCAGCATTTT. Its translation is CASGEGTGLNQPQHF.

The chain employs TRBV4-2 and TRBJ2-7; TRBD1 aligns across 8 bases. Losses at the gene ends were 3 bases for V and 0 bases for J; bases not matched to a gene: 7. Germline CDR1 LGHNA, CDR2 YNFKEQ. The CDR3 has 16 amino acids. This CDR3 is CASSHLGQESSYEQYF. The CDR3 region has the DNA TGTGCCAGCAGCCACTTGGGACAGGAAAGCTCCTACGAGCAGTACTTC.

The gene calls are TRBV13 and TRBJ2-5; 11 nucleotides match TRBD2. The CDR3 totals 14 residues. CDR1 and CDR2 (germline): PRHDT, FYEKMQ (reference sequence). After removal of 4 bases from V and 4 bases from J, the junction contained 2 bases not matched to a gene. The CDR3 region is CASSYGLAGETQYF. CDR3 nucleotide sequence: TGTGCCAGCAGCTACGGACTAGCGGGAGAGACCCAGTACTTC.

The rearrangement uses TRBV6-5 and TRBJ1-2; no firm D call. Germline V lookup: CDR1 MNHEY, CDR2 SVGAGI. V shed 3 bases and J shed 1 base, with 9 bases lying between them. This CDR3 is 14 amino acids long. CDR3 nucleotide sequence: TGTGCCAGCAGTTATACCAATTTTAACTATGGCTACACCTTC. It yields the protein CASSYTNFNYGYTF.

A single count supports this clone. The chain employs TRBV5-1 and TRBJ1-2; possible D gene TRBD1, 6 bases. CDR3 length equals 14 residues. Looked up from germline, CDR1 is SGHRS and CDR2 is YFSETQ. Trimming took off 5 bases at V and 5 bases at J, with 16 bases between the two ends. CDR3 sequence: CASRQGTTEYGYTF. In DNA, the CDR3 is TGCGCCAGCAGGCAGGGGACGACCGAGTATGGCTACACCTTC.

V is TRBV6-5 and J is TRBJ1-6, with D unclear. This CDR3 has 15 amino acids. The ends were cut back, 2 bases at V and 5 bases at J, with 10 bases in the middle. CDR1 is MNHEY, CDR2 SVGAGI, per germline. CDR3 sequence: CASSYDGGDNSPLHF. The CDR3 coding sequence is TGTGCCAGCAGTTACGACGGTGGCGATAATTCACCCCTCCACTTT.

The CDR3 loop reads CASSIRGSGELFF. In DNA, the CDR3 is TGTGCCAGTAGTATTAGAGGATCCGGGGAGCTGTTTTTT. The chain joins TRBV19 to TRBJ2-2; the D is unclear. Germline values: CDR1 LNHDA, CDR2 SQIVND (reference sequence). The CDR3 is 13 residues long. Trimming left V 3 bases short and J 6 bases short, with 8 bases between. Using reference TRBV19 and TRBJ2-2 for the parts outside the CDR3, the full variable domain is DGGITQSPKYLFRKEGQNVTLSCEQNLNHDAMYWYRQDPGQGLRLIYYSQIVNDFQKGDIAEGYSVSREKKESFPLTVTSAQKNPTAFYLCASSIRGSGELFFGEGSRLTVL.

This clone showed up just a few times. At one end the junction does not follow the germline gene, possibly because of a read error. The genes are TRBV7-7 and TRBJ2-5; TRBD2 might be the D (7 bases). The germline V gene has CDR1 SSHAT and CDR2 FNYEAQ (reference sequence). The CDR3 totals 15 residues. The CDR3: CASSFRGGLEETQYF. The CDR3 DNA reads as TGTGCTAGCAGCTTTAGGGGGGGGCTCGAAGAGACCCAGTACTTC.

V and J are TRBV15 and TRBJ2-7; 10 bases map to TRBD1. The CDR3 loop spans 15 amino acids. With V trimmed by 1 base and J by 6 bases, 6 bases remained unmatched. The germline gives CDR1 LNHNV, CDR2 YYDKDF (reference sequence). In DNA form, the CDR3 reads TGTGCCACCAGCAGAGCTCGGGACAGGGGAGGCGAGCAGTACTTC. Translated, it gives CATSRARDRGGEQYF.

The chain uses TRBV5-1 and TRBJ2-3; 10 bases are shared with TRBD2. The CDR3 has 16 amino acids. Germline CDR1 reads SGHRS; CDR2 reads YFSETQ. Germline trimming cut 4 bases from V and 5 bases from J; bases unmatched to any gene: 10. In DNA, the CDR3 is TGCGCCAGCAGCGGCTCTAGCGGGGGAGGAGGAGATACGCAGTATTTT. Its translation is CASSGSSGGGGDTQYF.

Only a few counts were recorded for this clone. J is TRBJ1-6 and V is TRBV9; 11 nucleotides line up with TRBD1. Germline CDR1 SGDLS, CDR2 YYNGEE. CDR3 length: 18 residues. Germline trimming cut 4 bases from V and 11 bases from J; bases unmatched to any gene: 17. The CDR3 nucleotides read TGTGCCAGCAGCTCGACCCCGGTTATGGGACAGGGGGGAACACCCCTCCACTTT. This encodes CASSSTPVMGQGGTPLHF.

This clone was recorded only once. J is TRBJ2-3 and V is TRBV5-4; D unresolved. Germline V gene lookup returns CDR1 SGHNT and CDR2 YYREEE (reference sequence). Trimming took off 6 bases at V and 2 bases at J, with 10 bases between the two ends. There are 13 residues in the CDR3. Here the CDR3 reads CASTPQPTDTQYF. DNA for the CDR3: TGTGCCAGCACCCCCCAGCCCACAGATACGCAGTATTTT. The full variable domain, its missing parts supplied by reference TRBV5-4 and TRBJ2-3, is ETGVTQSPTHLIKTRGQQVTLRCSSQSGHNTVSWYQQALGQGPQFIFQYYREEENGRGNFPPRFSGLQFPNYSSELNVNALELDDSALYLCASTPQPTDTQYFGPGTRLTVL.